This is a list of T cell receptor beta chains from one sample in a study of identical twins. TCRdb re-called the 5' RACE reads through MiXCR, storing one row per CDR3 protein. The sample yields under 250,000 distinct CDR3 sequences, more than 6.5% seen once. The sample also formed part of further work on yellow fever vaccine responses in identical twins.

Sequenced input: memory (CD45RO+) T cells sorted from blood. Receptors were obtained from a woman between 18 and 29 years old in good health. CDR3s include the opening cysteine and the closing phenylalanine or tryptophan. The D gene is left open where the match is weak.

CDR3 | J | V | D
CASSRDTGGNQPQHF | TRBJ1-5 | TRBV5-1 | NA
CASSSRLADDTQYF | TRBJ2-3 | TRBV7-2 | TRBD2
CASSFEDRYGYTF | TRBJ1-2 | TRBV6-5 | NA
CSAPTDNYGYTF | TRBJ1-2 | TRBV20-1 | NA
CASSQNRAGELFF | TRBJ2-2 | TRBV27 | NA
CASSYGGLGSGSTDTQYF | TRBJ2-3 | TRBV6-5 | TRBD2
CAISEAGSTDTQYF | TRBJ2-3 | TRBV10-3 | NA
CASSWGAGGVDTQYF | TRBJ2-3 | TRBV7-2 | NA
CASSRGAGGGTEAFF | TRBJ1-1 | TRBV7-8 | NA
CSALPSGADTQYF | TRBJ2-3 | TRBV20-1 | NA
CSARTESEQFF | TRBJ2-1 | TRBV20-1 | NA
CASSEWIRKNSGANVLTF | TRBJ2-6 | TRBV25-1 | NA
CASSLPPPGTSGYNEQFF | TRBJ2-1 | TRBV28 | TRBD2
CASTLSTGGRETQYF | TRBJ2-5 | TRBV28 | TRBD1
CASSFWSQGQLYSGANVLTF | TRBJ2-6 | TRBV7-8 | NA
CASSQMSGAYEQYF | TRBJ2-7 | TRBV3-1 | NA
CASSIAGWNEQYF | TRBJ2-7 | TRBV19 | NA
CASSSPTQGGFRYTF | TRBJ1-2 | TRBV12-3/TRBV12-4 | NA
CSAQSLRYGYTF | TRBJ1-2 | TRBV29-1 | NA